One and the same sample provided the 28 T cell receptor beta chains below, sequenced in a study of blood T cell repertoires in COVID-19. Produced via immunoSEQ multiplex PCR; TCRdb's table is partial and in-frame only. Of about 410,000 clones listed, roughly 86% were seen once; the top ten hold 1.5% to 2%. Sequencing was carried out using PBMCs or T cells enriched from blood (not recorded which). The receptors were gathered from a woman aged 25-40 years who had recovered from COVID-19.

The chain joins TRBV7-8 to TRBJ1-4; D is possibly TRBD1 (6 bases). Germline CDR1 reads SGHVS; CDR2 reads FQNEAQ. This CDR3 is 18 amino acids long. The germline V and J ends were trimmed by 1 base and 8 bases, with 23 bases remaining between them. The CDR3: CASSLVVITQGSHEKLFF. CDR3 bases: TGTGCCAGCAGCTTAGTCGTTATTACTCAGGGGTCACACGAAAAACTGTTTTTT.

The CDR3 spells CASSERGQQGIQPQHF. The CDR3 DNA is TGTGCCAGCAGTGAAAGGGGGCAACAGGGGATTCAGCCCCAGCATTTT. V and J are TRBV6-1 and TRBJ1-5; 7 bases fit TRBD1. The V gene's germline CDR1 is MNHNS and CDR2 SASEGT. The CDR3 spans 16 residues. J lost 6 bases, V lost 2 bases, and 10 bases had no gene match.

This clone was counted a few times. CDR3 residues: CASSFSPSTDTQYF. The CDR3 DNA is TGCGCCAGCAGCTTTTCCCCAAGCACAGATACGCAGTATTTT. The chain employs TRBV5-1 and TRBJ2-3; D not resolved. Germline CDR1 SGHRS, CDR2 YFSETQ. The V end was cut by 2 bases, the J end by 0 bases, with 7 bases between. The CDR3 has 14 amino acids.

The chain is built from TRBV7-3 and TRBJ1-1; 10 nucleotides line up with TRBD1. Germline V gives CDR1 SGHTA, CDR2 FQGTGA. The CDR3 extends over 16 amino acids. The V segment lost 3 bases and the J segment 0 bases; nucleotides outside the gene matches: 4. CDR3 sequence reads: CASSLTGGFLNTEAFF. The CDR3 DNA is TGTGCCAGCAGCTTGACAGGGGGCTTTCTGAACACTGAAGCTTTCTTT. Together with reference TRBV7-3 and TRBJ1-1, the CDR3 gives the full variable domain: GAGVSQTPSNKVTEKGKYVELRCDPISGHTALYWYRQSLGQGPEFLIYFQGTGAADDSGLPNDRFFAVRPEGSVSTLKIQRTERGDSAVYLCASSLTGGFLNTEAFFGQGTRLTVV.

This clone was found a few times. V and J are TRBV7-9 and TRBJ2-7; D not certain. The CDR3 totals 9 residues. Germline values: CDR1 SEHNR, CDR2 FQNEAQ (reference sequence). The V end was cut by 9 bases, the J end by 11 bases, with 11 bases between. As DNA, the CDR3 is TGTGCCAGTGGTCCCGGAGAGTACTTC. Translation: CASGPGEYF.

The chain couples TRBV11-2 to TRBJ1-2, with D maybe TRBD1 (5 bases). Trimming cost V 5 bases and J 5 bases, with 18 bases left between them. The germline V gene has CDR1 SGHAT and CDR2 FQNNGV. The CDR3 consists of 15 residues. In DNA form, the CDR3 reads TGTGCCAGCAGCAAATTACGGGGGACCCGTTATGGCTACACCTTC. Translating it yields CASSKLRGTRYGYTF.

This clone was observed a single time. This rearrangement joins TRBV28 to TRBJ2-7; tentatively, D is TRBD2 (5 bases). The CDR3 contains 16 residues. CDR1 and CDR2 from the germline V gene are MDHEN and SYDVKM. The V gene lost 6 bases and the J gene lost 4 bases, with 22 bases spanning the gap. CDR3 coding DNA: TGTGCCAGCAGCTTCTGGATGGACTTCTTATGGTACGAGCAGTACTTC. It codes for CASSFWMDFLWYEQYF.

The chain has TRBV7-2 and TRBJ1-5; D possibly corresponds to TRBD1 (6 bases). Trimming removed 1 base from V and 2 bases from J, with 15 bases in between. From germline, CDR1 is SGHTA and CDR2 FQGNSA. The CDR3 totals 17 residues. In DNA form, the CDR3 reads TGTGCCAGCAGCTTAGTAGGGACACAACGGGGCAATCAGCCCCAGCATTTT. Amino acids: CASSLVGTQRGNQPQHF.

The genes are TRBV4-3 and TRBJ1-1; D is unclear. The CDR3 covers 14 residues. V was clipped by 2 bases and J by 6 bases, with 13 bases between them. CDR1 and CDR2 from the germline V gene are LGHNA and YSLEER. CDR3 protein: CASSQFSGGAEAFF. The CDR3 nucleotides read TGCGCCAGCAGCCAATTCTCCGGCGGGGCTGAAGCTTTCTTT.

This chain joins TRBV5-1 and TRBJ1-1; possibly TRBD1 for D (6 bases). The V and J ends lost 4 bases and 6 bases respectively, with 13 bases between them. The CDR3 consists of 13 residues. Germline V gene sequence: CDR1 SGHRS, CDR2 YFSETQ. CDR3 DNA sequence: TGCGCCAGCAGCGAAACAGGGCTGGCTGAAGCTTTCTTT. This sequence encodes CASSETGLAEAFF.

This sequence joins TRBV19 and TRBJ1-1, with TRBD1 as a possible D gene (5 bases). CDR3 length equals 15 residues. V was cut by 1 base and J by 0 bases, with 9 bases left in between. Germline V gives CDR1 LNHDA, CDR2 SQIVND (reference sequence). CDR3 amino acids: CASSIAGVMNTEAFF. In nucleotides, the CDR3 is TGTGCCAGTAGTATAGCGGGGGTGATGAACACTGAAGCTTTCTTT.

The chain couples TRBV5-4 to TRBJ1-2; no clear D. Germline-derived CDR1 and CDR2 are SGHNT and YYREEE (reference sequence). The CDR3 has 14 residues. Between the trimmed V and J ends, which lost 4 bases and 8 bases, there was a span of 18 bases. CDR3 nucleotide sequence: TGTGCCAGCAGCCCCGGTCGCCGGGGAGAAGGCTACACCTTC. This translates into CASSPGRRGEGYTF.

Concerning this clone: The same CDR3 can be traced to other DNA sequences in this sample. The chain carries TRBV7-9 and TRBJ2-7; 10 bases fit TRBD2. V lost 0 bases and J lost 1; bases outside the gene matches: 3. Germline V gene data show CDR1 as SEHNR and CDR2 as FQNEAQ (reference sequence). The CDR3 has 16 residues. CDR3 sequence: CASSLALSGGSYEQYF. The CDR3, as DNA: TGTGCCAGCAGCTTAGCGCTTAGCGGGGGGTCCTACGAGCAGTACTTC.

The rearrangement joins TRBV7-9 to TRBJ1-1; D might be TRBD1 (5 bases). The length of the CDR3 is 14 residues. Trimming took off 3 bases at V and 3 bases at J, with 11 bases between the two ends. Germline V gene data show CDR1 as SEHNR and CDR2 as FQNEAQ (reference sequence). Written as DNA, the CDR3 is TGTGCCAGCAGCTTGTCGACAGCGTACACTGAAGCTTTCTTT. Amino acids: CASSLSTAYTEAFF.

V gene TRBV30 combines with J gene TRBJ1-6; D remains unclear. V dropped 0 bases and J dropped 10 bases, with 7 bases sitting between them. The CDR3 loop spans 12 amino acids. CDR1 is GTSNPN, CDR2 SVGIG, per germline (reference sequence). Here the CDR3 reads CAWSVLRSPLHF. The CDR3 coding sequence is TGTGCCTGGAGTGTACTTAGATCACCCCTCCACTTT. The full variable domain, in which reference TRBV30 and TRBJ1-6 provide the parts outside the CDR3, is SQTIHQWPATLVQPVGSPLSLECTVEGTSNPNLYWYRQAAGRGLQLLFYSVGIGQISSEVPQNLSASRPQDRQFILSSKKLLLSDSGFYLCAWSVLRSPLHFGNGTRLTVT.

This chain joins TRBV18 and TRBJ2-1; possible D gene TRBD2, 6 bases. Germline values: CDR1 KGHSH, CDR2 LQKENI. V was clipped by 3 bases and J by 4 bases, with 10 bases between them. CDR3 length: 14 amino acids. CDR3 amino acids: CASSPTRQYNEQFF. The CDR3 nucleotides read TGTGCCAGCTCACCGACTAGGCAGTACAATGAGCAGTTCTTC.

CDR3 protein: CASSLSPGGGETQYF. As DNA, the CDR3 is TGTGCCAGCAGCTTATCTCCGGGGGGCGGTGAGACCCAGTACTTC. This chain joins TRBV7-3 and TRBJ2-5; D is perhaps TRBD2 (7 bases). The V end lost 2 bases, the J end lost 5 bases, and 15 bases lay between the germline ends. The CDR3 spans 15 residues. Germline values: CDR1 SGHTA, CDR2 FQGTGA.

This clone appeared a few times. The CDR3 region is CASSWGTSRTYEQYF. Here the CDR3 DNA reads TGTGCCAGCAGCTGGGGGACTAGCCGAACCTACGAGCAGTACTTC. This rearrangement joins TRBV5-4 to TRBJ2-7, with 9 bases fitting TRBD2. V lost 3 bases, J lost 2 bases, and 6 bases stayed unmatched. The germline CDR1 and CDR2 sequences are SGHNT and YYREEE (reference sequence). This CDR3 region has 15 residues.

V gene TRBV28 combines with J gene TRBJ2-1; the D is unclear. Germline CDR1 is MDHEN and CDR2 is SYDVKM. Between the trimmed V and J ends, which lost 10 bases and 4 bases, there was a span of 14 bases. CDR3 size: 13 residues. The DNA for the CDR3 is TGTGCCACCCTCCACCCACTGTACAATGAGCAGTTCTTC. Protein sequence: CATLHPLYNEQFF.

This clone was picked up one time. V usage is TRBV2 and J usage is TRBJ2-2; 12 bases are a match to TRBD1. Germline V gene sequence: CDR1 SNHLY, CDR2 FYNNEI. Germline trimming cut 6 bases from V and 5 bases from J; bases unmatched to any gene: 4. CDR3 size: 15 residues. In DNA form, the CDR3 reads TGTGCCAGCAGGGGGGGACAGGGGGCAACCGGGGAGCTGTTTTTT. This codes for CASRGGQGATGELFF.

J is TRBJ2-1 and V is TRBV7-9; 9 bases map to TRBD2. Losses at the gene ends were 5 bases for V and 5 bases for J; bases not matched to a gene: 16. The CDR3 covers 18 residues. Germline V lookup: CDR1 SEHNR, CDR2 FQNEAQ (reference sequence). CDR3 sequence (DNA): TGTGCCAGCAGCCATTTGAGCCCAGGACTAGCGCCTAACAATGAGCAGTTCTTC. It encodes CASSHLSPGLAPNNEQFF.

The gene calls are TRBV5-8 and TRBJ1-5; 8 nucleotides match TRBD1. Germline trimming cut 4 bases from V and 1 base from J; bases unmatched to any gene: 13. The germline V gene has CDR1 SGHTS and CDR2 YDEGEE. This CDR3 is built from 18 residues. In DNA form, the CDR3 reads TGTGCCAGCAGCATAAGGACAGGGTTGGGAGTAAGCAATCAGCCCCAGCATTTT. Translating gives CASSIRTGLGVSNQPQHF.

The CDR3 DNA follows: TGTGCCAGCAGCCAAGATTGGGGCCGGGCAGGGGGCTCCTATGGCTACACCTTC. Encoded protein: CASSQDWGRAGGSYGYTF. This chain uses TRBV4-2 with TRBJ1-2; 8 bases map to TRBD1. The V gene's germline CDR1 is LGHNA and CDR2 YNFKEQ. V gave up 0 bases and J gave up 4 bases; unmatched junction bases: 13. The CDR3 has 18 amino acids.

The chain couples TRBV5-1 to TRBJ1-2; D is possibly TRBD1 (6 bases). CDR1 is SGHRS, CDR2 YFSETQ, per germline. The CDR3 is made up of 12 amino acids. V lost 4 bases to trimming and J lost 6 bases, with 10 bases between them. For the CDR3, the DNA is TGCGCCAGCAGCGAAACAGGGCATGGCTACACCTTC. It specifies CASSETGHGYTF.

This rearrangement joins TRBV9 to TRBJ1-5, with D possibly being TRBD1 (5 bases). The CDR3 is 15 amino acids. CDR1 is SGDLS and CDR2 is YYNGEE in the germline V gene. The germline V and J ends were trimmed by 5 bases and 0 bases, with 12 bases remaining between them. In nucleotides, the CDR3 is TGTGCCAGCAGTCGTGGGGCAGATAGCAATCAGCCCCAGCATTTT. The encoded protein is CASSRGADSNQPQHF.

The sample holds one count of this clone. The chain combines TRBV29-1 with TRBJ2-5; 8 bases map to TRBD2. There are 12 residues in the CDR3. The V gene's germline CDR1 is SQVTM and CDR2 ANQGSEA. Trimming cost V 6 bases and J 5 bases; bases outside gene matches: 5. CDR3 sequence: CSVGTSRETQYF. The CDR3 DNA reads as TGCAGCGTGGGGACTAGTAGGGAGACCCAGTACTTC.

This chain uses TRBV5-1 with TRBJ1-6; a possible D gene is TRBD1 (6 bases). Germline loops: CDR1 SGHRS, CDR2 YFSETQ. The CDR3 length is 16 residues. Deletions cut 1 base from V and 7 bases from J, with 15 bases between. The CDR3 spells CASSLRGGHLNSPLHF. CDR3 bases: TGCGCCAGCAGCTTGCGTGGGGGACATCTGAATTCACCCCTCCACTTT.

The chain employs TRBV19 and TRBJ1-1; D is possibly TRBD1 (5 bases). The CDR3 spans 15 residues. V lost 6 bases, J lost 5 bases, and 19 bases lay in between. Germline V gene lookup returns CDR1 LNHDA and CDR2 SQIVND (reference sequence). CDR3 nucleotides: TGTGCCAGTAGAGAGGCCAGGGCCGGGAGAACTGAAGCTTTCTTT. Protein product: CASREARAGRTEAFF.